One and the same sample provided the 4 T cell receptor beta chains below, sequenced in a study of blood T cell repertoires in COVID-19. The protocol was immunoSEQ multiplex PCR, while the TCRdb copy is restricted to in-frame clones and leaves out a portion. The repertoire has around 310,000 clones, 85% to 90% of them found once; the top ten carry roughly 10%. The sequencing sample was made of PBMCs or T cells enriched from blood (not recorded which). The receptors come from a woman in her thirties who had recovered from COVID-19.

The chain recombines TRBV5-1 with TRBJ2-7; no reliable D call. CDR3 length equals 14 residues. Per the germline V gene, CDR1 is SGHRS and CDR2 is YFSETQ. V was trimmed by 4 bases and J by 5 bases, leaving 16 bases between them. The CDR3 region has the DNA TGCGCCAGCAGCCCCTTCGCGGATCGGAACGAGCAGTACTTC. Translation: CASSPFADRNEQYF.

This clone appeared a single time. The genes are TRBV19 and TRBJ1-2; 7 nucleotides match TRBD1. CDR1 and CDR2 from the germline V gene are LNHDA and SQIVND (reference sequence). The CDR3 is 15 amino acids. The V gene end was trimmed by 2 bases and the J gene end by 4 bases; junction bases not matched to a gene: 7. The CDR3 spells CASSIIGGSTYGYTF. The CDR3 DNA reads TGTGCCAGTAGTATAATAGGGGGCTCCACCTATGGCTACACCTTC.

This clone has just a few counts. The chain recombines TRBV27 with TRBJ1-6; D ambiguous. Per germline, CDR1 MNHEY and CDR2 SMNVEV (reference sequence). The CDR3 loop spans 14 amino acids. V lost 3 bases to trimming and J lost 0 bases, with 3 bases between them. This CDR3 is CASSFGSYNSPLHF. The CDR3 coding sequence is TGTGCCAGCAGTTTCGGCTCCTATAATTCACCCCTCCACTTT.

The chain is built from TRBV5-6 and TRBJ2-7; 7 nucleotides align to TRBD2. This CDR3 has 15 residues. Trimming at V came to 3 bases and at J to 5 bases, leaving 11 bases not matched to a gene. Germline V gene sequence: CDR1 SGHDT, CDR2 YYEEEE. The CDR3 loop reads CASSYAGTNVNEQYF. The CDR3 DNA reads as TGTGCCAGCAGCTACGCCGGGACTAACGTCAACGAGCAGTACTTC.